A selection of T cell receptor beta chains follows, all from one sample in a study of molecular identifiers for immune sequencing clone quantification. Via MiXCR, TCRdb re-called the PCR reads, giving one row per CDR3 protein. The sample lists some 89,000 distinct CDR3 sequences, 20% to 30% occurring once. The sequenced sample consisted of naive CD8+ T cells from blood, with Jurkat cell RNA spiked in. These receptors all come from a human donor in good health. Some libraries in this study had Jurkat cell RNA spiked in. The CDR3 runs from the conserved cysteine through the conserved F or W. A D gene is named only where the DNA matches it firmly. Rows give clone size only sometimes, using once, few, many, or a class for an expanded clone.

j_call v_call d_call clone_size cdr3_nt cdr3_aa
TRBJ1-1 TRBV7-6 TRBD1 many TGTGCCAGCAGCTCCGGACAGGGGGCATTATTTACTGAAGCTTTCTTT CASSSGQGALFTEAFF
TRBJ1-1 TRBV6-2/TRBV6-3 - few TGTGCCAGCAGTTACAAAGAGGACGGGGACACTGAAGCTTTCTTT CASSYKEDGDTEAFF
TRBJ2-6 TRBV2 TRBD2 - TGTGCCAGCAGTGTAGTTGTTTCGGGGACTACCGGCTCTGGGGCCAACGTCCTGACTTTC CASSVVVSGTTGSGANVLTF
TRBJ2-7 TRBV27 - - TGTGCCCGCAGCTCTGGATCCCCCTACGCGCAGTACTTC CARSSGSPYAQYF
TRBJ2-7 TRBV9 - - TGTGCCAGCAGCGTAGAAGGGACCTCCTACGAGCAGTACTTC CASSVEGTSYEQYF
TRBJ2-5 TRBV4-1 - few TGCGCCAGCAGCCATCGAGGGGCTGGAGAGACCCAGTACTTC CASSHRGAGETQYF
TRBJ1-1 TRBV7-9 TRBD1 - TGTGCCAGCAGTCGTCCCGGACAGGAAATAAACACTGAAGCTTTCTTT CASSRPGQEINTEAFF
TRBJ2-2 TRBV3-1 TRBD1 many TGTGCCAGCAGCCCTGAAGGGACAGGGAACACCGGGGAGCTGTTTTTT CASSPEGTGNTGELFF
TRBJ1-1 TRBV5-5 - many TGTGCCAGCAGCTCTTCGGACAGCCAGGGCACTGAAGCTTTCTTT CASSSSDSQGTEAFF
TRBJ2-1 TRBV12-5 - - TGTGCTAGTGGCACGGGGAATGAGCAGTTCTTC CASGTGNEQFF
TRBJ2-3 TRBV11-3 - - TGTGCCAGCAGCTTAGAGTACAGAACAGATACGCACTATTTT CASSLEYRTDTHYF
TRBJ1-1 TRBV29-1 - - TGCAGCGTTACAGGGATTTTGGGCACTGAAGCTTTCTTT CSVTGILGTEAFF
TRBJ2-6 TRBV19 TRBD2 many TGTGCCAGTAGAACGTTGGCTAGCGGGGGGTTTCTCTCTGGGGCCAACGTCCTGACTTTC CASRTLASGGFLSGANVLTF
TRBJ2-1 TRBV4-1 - many TGCGCCAGCAGCCAAGTTACGTTAACAGAGGAGCAGTTCTTC CASSQVTLTEEQFF
TRBJ2-7 TRBV5-6 TRBD1 many TGTGCCAGCAGCTTGGAGGTGGACAGGACCTACGAGCAGTACTTC CASSLEVDRTYEQYF
TRBJ2-3 TRBV9 TRBD1 many TGTGCCAGCAGCGTAACGGACAGGGGCACAGATACGCAGTATTTT CASSVTDRGTDTQYF
TRBJ2-3 TRBV7-9 - many TGTGCCAGCAGCCCACCCAGGGTCGCGGGCACAGATACGCAGTATTTT CASSPPRVAGTDTQYF
TRBJ2-7 TRBV6-5 TRBD2 many TGTGCCAGTACTAGCGGAGCCTACTTCGAGCAGTACTTC CASTSGAYFEQYF
TRBJ2-1 TRBV2 - once TGTGCCAGTAGGGGTGATAGCTCCTACAATGAGCAGTTCTTC CASRGDSSYNEQFF
TRBJ2-7 TRBV7-9 - many TGTGCCAGCAGTCAACGGGGGCTGGAAAGACACGAGCAGTACTTC CASSQRGLERHEQYF
TRBJ1-2 TRBV10-3 TRBD1 few TGTGCCATCAGGGCGGGACAGGATTTCTATGGCTACACCTTC CAIRAGQDFYGYTF
TRBJ2-3 TRBV7-9 - - TGTGCCAGCTGCTCTAGGGACTCCCGCACAGCTACGCAGTATTTT CASCSRDSRTATQYF
TRBJ2-1 TRBV19 - few TGTGCCAGTAGTAGCGGACCCGTGGGTGAGCAGTTCTTC CASSSGPVGEQFF
TRBJ1-1 TRBV7-6 - many TGTGCCAGCAGCTTAGGAGTGGGAGAAGTTGAAGCTTTCTTT CASSLGVGEVEAFF
TRBJ2-3 TRBV11-2 - many TGTGCCAGCAGCTTAGAGGTCACAGATACGCAGTATTTT CASSLEVTDTQYF
TRBJ2-5 TRBV4-1 TRBD2 - TGCGCCAGCAGCCAAGAAATGTTACGGCGGGAGAAGGAGCCCCAGTACTTC CASSQEMLRREKEPQYF
TRBJ2-7 TRBV28 - many TGTGCCAGCAGCCGGACAGTCTCCTACGAGCAGTACTTC CASSRTVSYEQYF
TRBJ2-5 TRBV12-3/TRBV12-4 - many TGTGCCAGCAGGCCCAGGGGAGAGACCCAGTACTTC CASRPRGETQYF
TRBJ1-1 TRBV4-3 - - TGCGCCAGCAGCCCAACAGGGCTCGCTGAGGCTTTCTTT CASSPTGLAEAFF
TRBJ2-7 TRBV4-3 - - TGCGCCAGCAGCCAAGATCGTCAGGGGGGCTACGCGCAGTACTTC CASSQDRQGGYAQYF
TRBJ2-7 TRBV12-3/TRBV12-4 - - TGTGCCAGCAACTCGGCGGGGTTTGGCTACGAGCAGTACTTC CASNSAGFGYEQYF
TRBJ1-2 TRBV12-3/TRBV12-4 - - TGTGCCAGCATGGTCGGGGGTTCTGGCTACACCTTC CASMVGGSGYTF
TRBJ1-1 TRBV5-4 TRBD1 many TGTGCCAGCAGCTATGGACAGGGGGCTACGAGAGCTTTCTTT CASSYGQGATRAFF
TRBJ1-3 TRBV7-2 - - TGTGCCAGCAGCGCTGAGGAGGGTCAGGGAAACACCATATATTTT CASSAEEGQGNTIYF
TRBJ2-7 TRBV7-2 - - TGTGCCAGCAGCTTAGAAGGGCCCTGGGCAGGTTCCTACGAGCAGTACTTC CASSLEGPWAGSYEQYF
TRBJ2-7 TRBV20-1 - many TGCAGTGCTAGACCTACCCTAAGGACAGCCTACTACGAGCAGTACTTC CSARPTLRTAYYEQYF
TRBJ2-5 TRBV12-3/TRBV12-4 - many TGTGCCAGCAGTTTCGCGGGGGCCGGCTTGGAGACCCAGTACTTC CASSFAGAGLETQYF
TRBJ2-7 TRBV11-2 - few TGTGCCAGCAGCTTAGTATTGGGAAACGAGCAGTACTTC CASSLVLGNEQYF
TRBJ2-5 TRBV5-1 - - TGCGCCAGCAGCCCTTTAGAGGGACTCGGGACGTCAAAGCCCCCGTACTTC CASSPLEGLGTSKPPYF
TRBJ2-3 TRBV3-1 TRBD2 many TGTGCCAGCACCAGCACCCGGGAGGTATGGGATACGCAGTATTTT CASTSTREVWDTQYF
TRBJ1-5 TRBV11-2 - many TGTGCCAGCAGCTTAGGATGGGGTCAGCCCCAGCATTTT CASSLGWGQPQHF
TRBJ2-7 TRBV7-9 TRBD2 many TGTGCCACAACCATGATAGCGGGAACACCCTACGAGCAGTACTTC CATTMIAGTPYEQYF
TRBJ1-1 TRBV7-9 - many TGTGCCAGCAGCTTAGCAGGGCAGGGGTCCGGCACTGAAGCTTTCTTT CASSLAGQGSGTEAFF
TRBJ1-5 TRBV20-1 - - TGCAGTGCTAGGGGGAAGGGAGGGTACAATCAGCCCCAGCATTTT CSARGKGGYNQPQHF
TRBJ2-1 TRBV29-1 - many TGCAGCGTTGGCCCGACAGAAAACTACAATGAGCAGTTCTTC CSVGPTENYNEQFF
TRBJ2-3 TRBV19 - - TGTGCCAGTAGTCCGTCGTTGACGAAGGCTACAGATACGCAGTATTTT CASSPSLTKATDTQYF
TRBJ2-2 TRBV6-2/TRBV6-3 - many TGTGCCAGCAGTTACCGAGACGGGGGGGAGCTGTTTTTT CASSYRDGGELFF
TRBJ2-5 TRBV3-1 - many TGTGCCAGCAGCCAAGATCGGCAGCAAGAGACCCAGTACTTC CASSQDRQQETQYF
TRBJ2-1 TRBV6-2/TRBV6-3 - many TGTGCCAGCAGTTACCTCGGGGGAAACTCCTACAATGAGCAGTTCTTC CASSYLGGNSYNEQFF
TRBJ2-7 TRBV6-2/TRBV6-3 - - TGTGCCAGCAGTTATCCATCCAGATCCTACGAGCAGTACTTC CASSYPSRSYEQYF